These 2 T cell receptor beta chains share one sample of origin, sequenced in a study of T cell clonality in common variable immunodeficiency. These receptors' targets are unknown. The repertoire was sequenced with immunoSEQ multiplex PCR; TCRdb's copy has only in-frame clones and lacks some. The sample has about 28,000 clones, none seen only once. Overall study findings and caveats: Common variable immunodeficiency TCR beta sequences reportedly had fewer deletions and N-nucleotide insertions.

Sequencing input: peripheral blood mononuclear cells. These receptors were collected from a human donor with common variable immunodeficiency.

This clone was seen a few times. The read terminates 3 residues ahead of where the CDR3 ends, so the germline J gene completes it. The genes are TRBV19 and TRBJ1-2, with D possibly being TRBD1 (6 bases). The CDR3 length is 12 residues. Germline lookup yields CDR1 LNHDA and CDR2 SQIVND (reference sequence). CDR3 DNA, as far as it was read: TGTGCCAGTACTACTGACAGGATAGGT. As protein: CASTTDRIG. The full CDR3 protein reads CASTTDRIGYTF.

Regarding this clone: The read falls 3 residues short of the CDR3 end, and the missing part is taken from the germline J gene. The gene calls are TRBV29-1 and TRBJ2-7, with D perhaps given as TRBD1 or TRBD2 (5 bases each). Trimming removed 4 bases from V and 6 bases from J, with 25 bases in between. The CDR3 is 16 amino acids. Germline V gene sequence: CDR1 SQVTM, CDR2 ANQGSEA. The CDR3 loop is CSVVWVSEGPSGEQYF. CDR3 bases read: TGCAGCGTTGTATGGGTCAGCGAGGGGCCCAGTGGCGAG.